Sequencing of this T cell receptor (beta chain) was carried out in a study of OX40 agonist ivuxolimab in advanced cancers. For the study at large: Patients were treated with ivuxolimab, an agonistic anti-OX40 (CD134) antibody. Patients with prior anti-PD-1, anti-PD-L1 or anti-CTLA-4 therapy were eligible; approximately 37% had some. Study results and caveats: At 0.1 to 3.0 mg/kg and by week 6, clonal expansion occurred in CD4+ and CD8+ blood T cells. More expanded clones were seen, on average, in CD8+ T cells than in CD4+.

The V end was cut by 4 bases, the J end by 0 bases, with 11 bases between. Germline loops: CDR1 SGDLS, CDR2 YYNGEE. The length of the CDR3 is 15 residues. Assay used: immunoSEQ multiplex PCR; TCRdb lists only in-frame clones, some missing. This table has 25,000 to 30,000 clones, more than 60% appearing once. This clone appeared a single time. Its antigen is as yet unknown. This TCR derives from an adult with an advanced solid tumor such as melanoma, head and neck, liver or kidney cancer. V usage is TRBV9 and J usage is TRBJ2-1; tentative D call: TRBD1 (6 bases). The sequencing here drew on CD4+ or CD8+ T cells sorted from blood, taken in a trial of the OX40 agonist ivuxolimab. The DNA for the CDR3 is TGTGCCAGCAGCAAGGACAGCTTCTCCTACAATGAGCAGTTCTTC. This codes for CASSKDSFSYNEQFF. Filled out from reference TRBV9 and TRBJ2-1, the complete variable domain reads DSGVTQTPKHLITATGQRVTLRCSPRSGDLSVYWYQQSLDQGLQFLIQYYNGEERAKGNILERFSAQQFPDLHSELNLSSLELGDSALYFCASSKDSFSYNEQFFGPGTRLTVL.